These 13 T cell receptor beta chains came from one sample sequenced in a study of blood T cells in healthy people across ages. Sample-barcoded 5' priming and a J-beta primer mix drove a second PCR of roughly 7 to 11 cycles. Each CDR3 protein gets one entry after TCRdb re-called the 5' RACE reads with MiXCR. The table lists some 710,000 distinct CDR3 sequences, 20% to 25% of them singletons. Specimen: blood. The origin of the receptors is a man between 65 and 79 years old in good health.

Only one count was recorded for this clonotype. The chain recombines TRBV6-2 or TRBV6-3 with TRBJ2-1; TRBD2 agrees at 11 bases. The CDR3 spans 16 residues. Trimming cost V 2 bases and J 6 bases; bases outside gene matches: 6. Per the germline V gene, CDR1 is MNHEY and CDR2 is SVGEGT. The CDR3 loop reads CASSYPILAGGNEQFF. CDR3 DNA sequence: TGTGCCAGCAGTTACCCTATTCTAGCGGGGGGCAATGAGCAGTTCTTC.

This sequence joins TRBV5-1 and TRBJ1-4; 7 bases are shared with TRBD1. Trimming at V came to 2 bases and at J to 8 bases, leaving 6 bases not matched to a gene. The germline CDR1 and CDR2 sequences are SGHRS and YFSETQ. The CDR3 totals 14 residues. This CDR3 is CASSFDRELEKLFF. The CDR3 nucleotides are TGCGCCAGCAGCTTCGACAGGGAGTTAGAAAAACTGTTTTTT. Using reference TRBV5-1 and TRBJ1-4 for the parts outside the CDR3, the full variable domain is KAGVTQTPRYLIKTRGQQVTLSCSPISGHRSVSWYQQTPGQGLQFLFEYFSETQRNKGNFPGRFSGRQFSNSRSEMNVSTLELGDSALYLCASSFDRELEKLFFGSGTQLSVL.

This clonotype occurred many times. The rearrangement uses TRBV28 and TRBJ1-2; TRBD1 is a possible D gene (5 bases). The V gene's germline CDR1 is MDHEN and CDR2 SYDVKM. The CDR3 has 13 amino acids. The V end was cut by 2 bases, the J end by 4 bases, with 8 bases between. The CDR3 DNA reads TGTGCCAGCAGTTTAACGCAGGGCTATGGCTACACCTTC. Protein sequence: CASSLTQGYGYTF.

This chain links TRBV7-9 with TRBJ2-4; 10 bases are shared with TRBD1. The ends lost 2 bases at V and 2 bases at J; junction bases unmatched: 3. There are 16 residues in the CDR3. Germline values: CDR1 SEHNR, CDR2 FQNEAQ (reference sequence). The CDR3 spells CASSLSGQGPKNIQYF. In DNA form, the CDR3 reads TGTGCCAGCAGCTTATCGGGACAGGGGCCCAAAAACATTCAGTACTTC.

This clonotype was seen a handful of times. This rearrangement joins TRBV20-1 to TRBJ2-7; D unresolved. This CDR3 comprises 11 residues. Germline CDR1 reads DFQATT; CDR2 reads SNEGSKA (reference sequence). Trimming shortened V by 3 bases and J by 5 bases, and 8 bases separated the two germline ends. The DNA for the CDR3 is TGCAGTGCTAGGGCCGGGCACGAGCAGTACTTC. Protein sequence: CSARAGHEQYF.

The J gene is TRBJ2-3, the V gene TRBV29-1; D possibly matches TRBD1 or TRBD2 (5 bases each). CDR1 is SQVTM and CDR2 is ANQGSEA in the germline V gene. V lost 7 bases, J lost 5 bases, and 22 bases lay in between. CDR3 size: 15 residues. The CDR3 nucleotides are TGCAGCGCCGCAGCCGGGACCGGTAGTGGAGATACGCAGTATTTT. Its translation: CSAAAGTGSGDTQYF.

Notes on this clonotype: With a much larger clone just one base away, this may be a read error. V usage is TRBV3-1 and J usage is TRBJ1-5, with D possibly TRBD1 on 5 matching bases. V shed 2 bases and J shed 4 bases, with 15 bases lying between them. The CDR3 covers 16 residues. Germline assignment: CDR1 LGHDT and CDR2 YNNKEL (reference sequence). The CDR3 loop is CASSQNYFGGNQPQHF. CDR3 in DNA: TGTGCCAGCAGCCAAAACTACTTCGGGGGGAATCAGCCCCAGCATTTT.

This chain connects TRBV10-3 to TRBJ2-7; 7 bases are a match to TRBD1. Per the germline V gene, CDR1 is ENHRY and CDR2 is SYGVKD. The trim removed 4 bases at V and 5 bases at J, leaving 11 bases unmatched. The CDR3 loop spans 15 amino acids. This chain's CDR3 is CAISVSSETGNEQYF. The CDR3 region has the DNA TGTGCCATCAGTGTATCATCCGAGACAGGGAACGAGCAGTACTTC.

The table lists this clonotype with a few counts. As DNA, the CDR3 is TGCAGTGCCTCAACCGGGATTCTGGGGAAGACCCAGTACTTC. Protein sequence: CSASTGILGKTQYF. The rearrangement uses TRBV20-1 and TRBJ2-5; a weak D match, TRBD2 (5 bases). CDR1 is DFQATT, CDR2 SNEGSKA, per germline (reference sequence). This CDR3 region has 14 residues. Trimming removed 6 bases at V and 6 bases at J, with 20 bases between.

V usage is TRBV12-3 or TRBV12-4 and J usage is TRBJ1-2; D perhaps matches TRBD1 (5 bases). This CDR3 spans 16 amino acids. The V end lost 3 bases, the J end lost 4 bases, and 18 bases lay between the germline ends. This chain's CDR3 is CASSFGDLSPSYGYTF. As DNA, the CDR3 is TGTGCCAGCAGTTTTGGGGACCTCAGCCCCAGCTATGGCTACACCTTC.

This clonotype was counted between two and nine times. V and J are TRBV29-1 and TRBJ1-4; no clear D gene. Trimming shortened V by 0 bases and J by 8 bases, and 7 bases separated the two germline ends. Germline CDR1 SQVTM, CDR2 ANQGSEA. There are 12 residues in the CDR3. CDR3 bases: TGCAGCGTTGAAGATACGGGGGAAAAACTGTTTTTT. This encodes CSVEDTGEKLFF.

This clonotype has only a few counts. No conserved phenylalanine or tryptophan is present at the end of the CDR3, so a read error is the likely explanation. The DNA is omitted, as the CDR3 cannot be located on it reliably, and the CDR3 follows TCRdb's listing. The CDR3 loop is CASSLERTGLWV. The chain uses TRBV5-1 and TRBJ1-1; the table's TRBD1 call for D was not verified on the DNA. The CDR3 comprises 12 residues, both ends counted. The germline CDR1 and CDR2 sequences are SGHRS and YFSETQ.

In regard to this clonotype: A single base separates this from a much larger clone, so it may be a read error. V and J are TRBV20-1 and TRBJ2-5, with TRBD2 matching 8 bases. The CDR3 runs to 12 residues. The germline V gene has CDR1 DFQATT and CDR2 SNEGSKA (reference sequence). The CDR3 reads CSATQSGREQCF. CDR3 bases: TGCAGTGCTACACAGTCCGGGAGGGAGCAGTGCTTC.